This T cell receptor beta chain was profiled in a study of CD8 T cells in Susac syndrome. RNA, at 0.5 to 1 ug, was reverse transcribed with random hexamers. An immunoSEQ multiplex PCR generated amplified TCR beta CDR3 products spanning 54 Vbeta and 13 Jbeta. TCRdb reprocessed the immunoSEQ multiplex PCR reads via MiXCR and lists one record per CDR3 protein. The sample lists 150,000 to 200,000 distinct CDR3 sequences, 94% occurring once. The CD8+ and CD4+ T cells were isolated magnetically using a negative isolation approach, whereas the TEMRA cells were enriched by FACS. With 4 bases removed from V and 6 bases from J, the gap between germline ends came to 15 bases. This CDR3 region has 15 residues. Germline CDR1 is SEHNR and CDR2 is FQNEAQ (reference sequence).

The sample comprised CD4+ T cells from PBMCs. The TCR sequence derives from a human donor with multiple sclerosis. The chain is built from TRBV7-9 and TRBJ2-2; weak D call: TRBD1 (6 bases). Here the CDR3 reads CASSSPINRAGELFF. The CDR3 coding sequence is TGTGCCAGCAGCTCTCCGATCAACAGGGCCGGGGAGCTGTTTTTT.